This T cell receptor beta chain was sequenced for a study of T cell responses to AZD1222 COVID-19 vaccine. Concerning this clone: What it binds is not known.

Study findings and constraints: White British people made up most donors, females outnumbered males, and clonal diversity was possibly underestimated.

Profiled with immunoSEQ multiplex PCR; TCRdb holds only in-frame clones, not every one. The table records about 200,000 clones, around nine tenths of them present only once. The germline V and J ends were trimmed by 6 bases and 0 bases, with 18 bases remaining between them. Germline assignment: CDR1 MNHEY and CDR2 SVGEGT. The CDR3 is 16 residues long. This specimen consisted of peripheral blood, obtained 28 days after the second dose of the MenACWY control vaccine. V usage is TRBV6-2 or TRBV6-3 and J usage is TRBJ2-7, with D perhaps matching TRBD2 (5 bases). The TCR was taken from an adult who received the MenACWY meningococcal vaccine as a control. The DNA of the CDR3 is TGTGCCAGCAGCACCCTGGCAGCGGCGAGCTCCTACGAGCAGTACTTC. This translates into CASSTLAAASSYEQYF.